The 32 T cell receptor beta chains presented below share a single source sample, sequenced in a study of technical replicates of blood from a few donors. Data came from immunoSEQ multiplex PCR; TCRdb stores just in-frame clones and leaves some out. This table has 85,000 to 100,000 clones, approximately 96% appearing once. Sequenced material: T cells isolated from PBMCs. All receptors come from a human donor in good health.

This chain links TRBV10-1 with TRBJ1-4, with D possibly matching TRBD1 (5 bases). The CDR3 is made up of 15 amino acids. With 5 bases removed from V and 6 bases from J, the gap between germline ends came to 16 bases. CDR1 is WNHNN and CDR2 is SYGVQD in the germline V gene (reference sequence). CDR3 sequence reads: CASSSSRSGDEKLFF. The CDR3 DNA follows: TGCGCCAGCAGTTCTAGTCGCTCGGGGGATGAAAAACTGTTTTTT.

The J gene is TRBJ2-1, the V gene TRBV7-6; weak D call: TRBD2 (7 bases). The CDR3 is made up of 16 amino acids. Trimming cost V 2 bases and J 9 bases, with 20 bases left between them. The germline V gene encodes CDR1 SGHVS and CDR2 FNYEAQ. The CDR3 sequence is CASSLLAGAGGIEQFF. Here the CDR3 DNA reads TGTGCCAGCAGCTTATTGGCGGGGGCCGGGGGTATTGAGCAGTTCTTC.

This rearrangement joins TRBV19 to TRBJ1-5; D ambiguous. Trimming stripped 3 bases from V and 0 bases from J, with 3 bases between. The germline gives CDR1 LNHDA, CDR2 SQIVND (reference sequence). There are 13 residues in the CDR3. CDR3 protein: CASSMASNQPQHF. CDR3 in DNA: TGTGCCAGTAGTATGGCTAGCAATCAGCCCCAGCATTTT.

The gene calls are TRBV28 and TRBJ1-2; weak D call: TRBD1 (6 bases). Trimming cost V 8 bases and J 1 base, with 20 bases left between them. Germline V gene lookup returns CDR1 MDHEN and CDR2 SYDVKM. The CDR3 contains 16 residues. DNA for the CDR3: TGTGCCAGCTACAGGGAAGTGGATTGGATTAACTATGGCTACACCTTC. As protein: CASYREVDWINYGYTF.

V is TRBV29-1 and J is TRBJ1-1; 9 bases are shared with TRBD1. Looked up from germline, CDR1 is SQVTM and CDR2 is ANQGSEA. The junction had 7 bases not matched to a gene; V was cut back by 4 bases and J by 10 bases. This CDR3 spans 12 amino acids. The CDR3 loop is CSVVDRGYPAFF. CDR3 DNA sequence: TGCAGCGTTGTGGACAGGGGATATCCAGCTTTCTTT.

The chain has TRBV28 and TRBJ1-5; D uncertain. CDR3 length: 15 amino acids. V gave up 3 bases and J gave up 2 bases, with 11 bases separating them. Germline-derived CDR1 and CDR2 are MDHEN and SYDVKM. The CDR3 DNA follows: TGTGCCAGCAGTTTCGAACAAATTGGCAATCAGCCCCAGCATTTT. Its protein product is CASSFEQIGNQPQHF.

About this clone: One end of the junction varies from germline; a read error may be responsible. CDR3 residues: CASRGTSYDEQFF. CDR3 nucleotides: TGTGCCAGCAGAGGGACTAGCTACGATGAGCAGTTCTTC. The gene calls are TRBV11-2 and TRBJ2-1, with 9 nucleotides matching TRBD2. The CDR3 loop spans 13 amino acids. The germline gives CDR1 SGHAT, CDR2 FQNNGV.

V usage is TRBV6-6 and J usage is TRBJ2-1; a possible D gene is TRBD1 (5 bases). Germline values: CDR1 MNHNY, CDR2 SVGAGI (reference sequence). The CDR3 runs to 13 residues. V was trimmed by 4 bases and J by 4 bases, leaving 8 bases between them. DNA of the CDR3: TGTGCCAGCAGTTTCACAGGATACAATGAGCAGTTCTTC. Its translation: CASSFTGYNEQFF.

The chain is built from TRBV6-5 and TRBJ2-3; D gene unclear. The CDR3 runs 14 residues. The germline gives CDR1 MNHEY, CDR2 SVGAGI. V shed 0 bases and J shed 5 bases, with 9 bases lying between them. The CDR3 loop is CASSYSRRQDTQYF. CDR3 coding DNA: TGTGCCAGCAGTTACTCCCGGCGGCAAGATACGCAGTATTTT.

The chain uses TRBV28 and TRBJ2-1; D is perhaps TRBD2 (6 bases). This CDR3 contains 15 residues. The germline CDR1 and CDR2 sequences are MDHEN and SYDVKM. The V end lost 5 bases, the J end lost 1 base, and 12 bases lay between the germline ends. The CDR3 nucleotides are TGTGCCAGCAGTCAACTAGCAGGTTCCTACAATGAGCAGTTCTTC. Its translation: CASSQLAGSYNEQFF.

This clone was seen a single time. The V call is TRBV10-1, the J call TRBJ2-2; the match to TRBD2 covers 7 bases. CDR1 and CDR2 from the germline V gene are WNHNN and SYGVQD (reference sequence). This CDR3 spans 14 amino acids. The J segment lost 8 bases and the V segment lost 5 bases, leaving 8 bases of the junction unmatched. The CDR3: CASSRGGPTGELFF. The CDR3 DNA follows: TGCGCCAGCAGTCGGGGAGGGCCTACGGGGGAGCTGTTTTTT.

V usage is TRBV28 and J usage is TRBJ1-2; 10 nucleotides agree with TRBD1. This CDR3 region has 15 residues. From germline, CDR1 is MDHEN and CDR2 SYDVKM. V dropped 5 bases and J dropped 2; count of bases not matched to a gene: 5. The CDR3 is CASSAADRGNYGYTF. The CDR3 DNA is TGTGCCAGCAGTGCCGCGGACAGGGGGAACTATGGCTACACCTTC.

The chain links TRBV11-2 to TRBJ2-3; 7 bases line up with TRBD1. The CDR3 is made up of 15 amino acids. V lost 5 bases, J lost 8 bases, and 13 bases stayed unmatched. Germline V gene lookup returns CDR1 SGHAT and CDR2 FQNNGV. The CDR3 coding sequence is TGTGCCAGCAGCCCCCAGGGACAGCAAGTTCGTACGCAGTATTTT. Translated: CASSPQGQQVRTQYF.

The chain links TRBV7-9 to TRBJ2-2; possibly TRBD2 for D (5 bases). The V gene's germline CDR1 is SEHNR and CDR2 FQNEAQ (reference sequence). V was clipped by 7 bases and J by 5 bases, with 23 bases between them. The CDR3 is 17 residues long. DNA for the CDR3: TGTGCCAGCATCCAACAGACGCAGGACTTAGGGACCGGGGAGCTGTTTTTT. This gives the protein CASIQQTQDLGTGELFF. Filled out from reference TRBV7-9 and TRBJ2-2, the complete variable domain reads DTGVSQNPRHKITKRGQNVTFRCDPISEHNRLYWYRQTLGQGPEFLTYFQNEAQLEKSRLLSDRFSAERPKGSFSTLEIQRTEQGDSAMYLCASIQQTQDLGTGELFFGEGSRLTVL.

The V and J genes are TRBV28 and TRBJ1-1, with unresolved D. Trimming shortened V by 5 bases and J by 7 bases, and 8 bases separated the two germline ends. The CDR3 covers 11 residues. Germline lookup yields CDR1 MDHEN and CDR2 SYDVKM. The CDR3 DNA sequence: TGTGCCAGCAGTCCGCGAAATGAAGCTTTCTTT. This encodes CASSPRNEAFF.

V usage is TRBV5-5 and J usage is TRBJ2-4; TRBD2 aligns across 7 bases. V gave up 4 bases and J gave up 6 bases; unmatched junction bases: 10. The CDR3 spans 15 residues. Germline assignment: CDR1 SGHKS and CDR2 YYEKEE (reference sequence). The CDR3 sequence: CASSRRREEANIQYF. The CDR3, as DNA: TGTGCCAGCAGCCGACGTCGGGAGGAGGCAAACATTCAGTACTTC. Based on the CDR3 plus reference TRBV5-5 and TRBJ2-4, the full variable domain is DAGVTQSPTHLIKTRGQQVTLRCSPISGHKSVSWYQQVLGQGPQFIFQYYEKEERGRGNFPDRFSARQFPNYSSELNVNALLLGDSALYLCASSRRREEANIQYFGAGTRLSVL.

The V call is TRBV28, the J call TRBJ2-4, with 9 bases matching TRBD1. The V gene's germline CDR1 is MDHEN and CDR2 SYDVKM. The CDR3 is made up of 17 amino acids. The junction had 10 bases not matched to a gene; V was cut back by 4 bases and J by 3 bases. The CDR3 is CASSSRGDREVKNIQYF. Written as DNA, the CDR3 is TGTGCCAGCAGTTCTCGGGGGGACAGGGAAGTCAAAAACATTCAGTACTTC.

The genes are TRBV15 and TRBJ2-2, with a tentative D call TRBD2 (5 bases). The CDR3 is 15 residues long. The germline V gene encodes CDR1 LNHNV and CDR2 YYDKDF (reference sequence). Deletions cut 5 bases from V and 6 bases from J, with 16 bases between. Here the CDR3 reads CATSPRTLGAGELFF. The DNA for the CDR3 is TGTGCCACCAGCCCTCGGACTCTTGGGGCCGGGGAGCTGTTTTTT. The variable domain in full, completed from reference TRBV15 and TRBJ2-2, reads DAMVIQNPRYQVTQFGKPVTLSCSQTLNHNVMYWYQQKSSQAPKLLFHYYDKDFNNEADTPDNFQSRRPNTSFCFLDIRSPGLGDTAMYLCATSPRTLGAGELFFGEGSRLTVL.

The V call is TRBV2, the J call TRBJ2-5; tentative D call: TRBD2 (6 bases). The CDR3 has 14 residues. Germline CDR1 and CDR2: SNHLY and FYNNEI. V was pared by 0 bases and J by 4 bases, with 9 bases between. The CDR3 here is CASSEANGGETQYF. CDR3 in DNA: TGTGCCAGCAGTGAAGCTAACGGGGGAGAGACCCAGTACTTC.

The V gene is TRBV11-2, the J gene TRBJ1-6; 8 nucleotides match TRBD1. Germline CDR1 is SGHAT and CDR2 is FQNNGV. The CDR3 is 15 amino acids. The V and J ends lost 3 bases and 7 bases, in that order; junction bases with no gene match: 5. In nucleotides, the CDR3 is TGTGCCAGCAGCTTTAGGACAGGGCCGAATTCACCCCTCCACTTT. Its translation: CASSFRTGPNSPLHF.

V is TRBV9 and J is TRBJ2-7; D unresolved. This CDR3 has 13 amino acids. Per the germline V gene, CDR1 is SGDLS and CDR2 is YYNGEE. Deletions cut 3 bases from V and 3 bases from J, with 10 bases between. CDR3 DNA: TGTGCCAGCAGCGCTACAGAAAACTACGAGCAGTACTTC. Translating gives CASSATENYEQYF.

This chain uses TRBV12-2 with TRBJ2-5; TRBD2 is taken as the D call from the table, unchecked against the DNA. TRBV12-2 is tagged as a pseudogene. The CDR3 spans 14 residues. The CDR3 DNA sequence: TGTGCAAGTCGCCAGCGGGACGATCAAGAGACCCAGTACTTC. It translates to CASRQRDDQETQYF.

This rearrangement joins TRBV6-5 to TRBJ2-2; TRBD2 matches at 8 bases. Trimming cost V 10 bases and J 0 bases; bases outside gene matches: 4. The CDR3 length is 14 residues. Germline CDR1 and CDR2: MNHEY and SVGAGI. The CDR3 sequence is CATLAGPNTGELFF. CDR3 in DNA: TGTGCCACCCTAGCGGGCCCGAACACCGGGGAGCTGTTTTTT.

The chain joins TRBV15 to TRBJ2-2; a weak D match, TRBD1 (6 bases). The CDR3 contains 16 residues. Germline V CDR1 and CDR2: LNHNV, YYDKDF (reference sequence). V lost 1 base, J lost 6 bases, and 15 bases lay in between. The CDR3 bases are TGTGCCACCAGCAGAGGGACCGGACAGCTACCCGGGGAGCTGTTTTTT. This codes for CATSRGTGQLPGELFF. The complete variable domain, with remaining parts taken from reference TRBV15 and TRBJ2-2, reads DAMVIQNPRYQVTQFGKPVTLSCSQTLNHNVMYWYQQKSSQAPKLLFHYYDKDFNNEADTPDNFQSRRPNTSFCFLDIRSPGLGDTAMYLCATSRGTGQLPGELFFGEGSRLTVL.

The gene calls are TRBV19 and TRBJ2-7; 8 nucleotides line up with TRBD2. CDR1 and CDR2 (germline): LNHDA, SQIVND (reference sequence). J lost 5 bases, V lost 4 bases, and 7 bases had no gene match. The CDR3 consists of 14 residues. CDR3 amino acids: CASSSGGQVNEQYF. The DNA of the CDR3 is TGTGCCAGTAGTAGCGGGGGGCAAGTCAACGAGCAGTACTTC.

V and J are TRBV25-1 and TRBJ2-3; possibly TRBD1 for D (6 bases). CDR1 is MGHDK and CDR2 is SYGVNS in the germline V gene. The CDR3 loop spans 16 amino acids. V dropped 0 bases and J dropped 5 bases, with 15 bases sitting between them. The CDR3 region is CASSEYQGQIGDTQYF. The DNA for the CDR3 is TGTGCCAGCAGTGAATATCAGGGGCAGATAGGAGATACGCAGTATTTT.

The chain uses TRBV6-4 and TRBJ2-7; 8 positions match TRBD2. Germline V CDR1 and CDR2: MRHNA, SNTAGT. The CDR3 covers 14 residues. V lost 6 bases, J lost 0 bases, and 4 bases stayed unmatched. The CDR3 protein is CASRGLGLSYEQYF. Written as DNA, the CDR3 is TGTGCCAGCAGGGGACTAGGACTCTCCTACGAGCAGTACTTC.

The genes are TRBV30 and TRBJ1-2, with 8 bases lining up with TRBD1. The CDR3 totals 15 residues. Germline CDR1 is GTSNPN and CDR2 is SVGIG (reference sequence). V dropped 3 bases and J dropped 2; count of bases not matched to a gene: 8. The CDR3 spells CAWRRTGRSNYGYTF. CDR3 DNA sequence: TGTGCCTGGAGACGGACAGGGAGATCCAACTATGGCTACACCTTC.

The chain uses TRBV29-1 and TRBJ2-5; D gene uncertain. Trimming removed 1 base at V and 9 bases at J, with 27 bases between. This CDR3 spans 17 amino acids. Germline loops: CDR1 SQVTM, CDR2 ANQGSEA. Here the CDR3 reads CSVEGKVEAPSGWAQYF. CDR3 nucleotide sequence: TGCAGCGTTGAAGGGAAGGTGGAAGCCCCTTCGGGTTGGGCCCAGTACTTC.

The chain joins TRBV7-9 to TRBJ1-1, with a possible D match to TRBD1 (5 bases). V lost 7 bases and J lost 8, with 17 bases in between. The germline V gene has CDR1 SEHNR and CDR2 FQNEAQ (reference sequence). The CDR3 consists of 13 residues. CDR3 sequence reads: CASTLEIGGEAFF. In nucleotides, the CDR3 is TGTGCCAGCACCTTGGAGATCGGGGGGGAAGCTTTCTTT.

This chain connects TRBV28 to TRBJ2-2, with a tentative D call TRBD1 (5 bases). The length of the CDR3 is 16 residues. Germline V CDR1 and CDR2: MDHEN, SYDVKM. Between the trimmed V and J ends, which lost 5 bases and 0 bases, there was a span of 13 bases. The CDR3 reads CASSTQVIANTGELFF. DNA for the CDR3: TGTGCCAGCAGTACACAGGTCATCGCGAACACCGGGGAGCTGTTTTTT.

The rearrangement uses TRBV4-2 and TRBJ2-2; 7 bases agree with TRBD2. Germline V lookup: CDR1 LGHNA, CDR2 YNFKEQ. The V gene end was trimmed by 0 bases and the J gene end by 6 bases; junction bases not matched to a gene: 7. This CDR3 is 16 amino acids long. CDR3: CASSQEGGSWAGELFF. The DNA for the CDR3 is TGTGCCAGCAGCCAAGAAGGCGGGAGTTGGGCCGGGGAGCTGTTTTTT.